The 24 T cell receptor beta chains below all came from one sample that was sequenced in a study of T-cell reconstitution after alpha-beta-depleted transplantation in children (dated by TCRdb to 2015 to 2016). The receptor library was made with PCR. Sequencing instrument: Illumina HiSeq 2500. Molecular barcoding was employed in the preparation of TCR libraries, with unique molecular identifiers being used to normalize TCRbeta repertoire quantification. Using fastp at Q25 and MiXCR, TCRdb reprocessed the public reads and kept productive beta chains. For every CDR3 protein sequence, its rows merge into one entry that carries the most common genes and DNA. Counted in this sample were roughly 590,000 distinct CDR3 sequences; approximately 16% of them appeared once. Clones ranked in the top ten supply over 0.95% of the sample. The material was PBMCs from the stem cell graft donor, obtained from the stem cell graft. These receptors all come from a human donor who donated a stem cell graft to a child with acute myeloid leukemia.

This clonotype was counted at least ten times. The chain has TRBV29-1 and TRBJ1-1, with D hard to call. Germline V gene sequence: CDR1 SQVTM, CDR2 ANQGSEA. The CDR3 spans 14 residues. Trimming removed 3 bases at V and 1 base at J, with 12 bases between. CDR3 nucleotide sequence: TGCAGCGTTGACCCCGGTTGGTCGAACACTGAAGCTTTCTTT. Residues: CSVDPGWSNTEAFF.

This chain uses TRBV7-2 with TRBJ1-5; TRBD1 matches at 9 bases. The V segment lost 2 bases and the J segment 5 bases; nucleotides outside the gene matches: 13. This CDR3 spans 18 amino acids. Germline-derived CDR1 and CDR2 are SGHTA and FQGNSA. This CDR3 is CASSLPGDRVIEDQPQHF. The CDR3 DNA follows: TGTGCCAGCAGCTTACCGGGGGACAGGGTCATAGAGGATCAGCCCCAGCATTTT.

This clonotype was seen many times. The CDR3 protein is CSAGLRGRGTGELFF. The CDR3 DNA reads TGCAGTGCTGGCCTCCGAGGTCGTGGCACCGGGGAGCTGTTTTTT. The rearrangement links TRBV20-1 to TRBJ2-2, with no clear D. V lost 5 bases and J 4 bases, leaving 17 bases between the germline ends. CDR3 length: 15 amino acids. Germline assignment: CDR1 DFQATT and CDR2 SNEGSKA (reference sequence).

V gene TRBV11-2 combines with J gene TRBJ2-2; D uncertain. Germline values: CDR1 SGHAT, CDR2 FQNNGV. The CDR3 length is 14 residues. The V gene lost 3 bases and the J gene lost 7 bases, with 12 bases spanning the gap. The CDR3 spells CASSFITTHGELFF. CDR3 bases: TGTGCCAGCAGCTTCATAACCACCCACGGGGAGCTGTTTTTT.

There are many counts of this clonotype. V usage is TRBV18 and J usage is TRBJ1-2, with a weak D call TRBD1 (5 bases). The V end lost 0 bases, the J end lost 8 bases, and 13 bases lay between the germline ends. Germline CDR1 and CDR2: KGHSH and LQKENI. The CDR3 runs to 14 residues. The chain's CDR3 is CASSPPVEGHGYTF. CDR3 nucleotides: TGTGCCAGCTCACCACCGGTAGAGGGGCACGGCTACACCTTC.

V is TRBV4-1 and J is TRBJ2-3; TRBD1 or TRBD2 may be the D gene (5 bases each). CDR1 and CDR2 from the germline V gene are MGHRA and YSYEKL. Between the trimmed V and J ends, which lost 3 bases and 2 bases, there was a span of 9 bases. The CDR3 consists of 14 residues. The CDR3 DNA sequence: TGCGCCAGCAGCCAGTGGGGGTACACAGATACGCAGTATTTT. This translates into CASSQWGYTDTQYF.

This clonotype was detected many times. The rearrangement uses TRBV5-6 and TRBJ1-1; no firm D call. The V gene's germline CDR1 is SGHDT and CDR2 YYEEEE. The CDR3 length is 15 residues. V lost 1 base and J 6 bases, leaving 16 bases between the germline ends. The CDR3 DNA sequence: TGTGCCAGCAGCTTGAGGCACCTCAGGCGCGCTGAAGCTTTCTTT. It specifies CASSLRHLRRAEAFF.

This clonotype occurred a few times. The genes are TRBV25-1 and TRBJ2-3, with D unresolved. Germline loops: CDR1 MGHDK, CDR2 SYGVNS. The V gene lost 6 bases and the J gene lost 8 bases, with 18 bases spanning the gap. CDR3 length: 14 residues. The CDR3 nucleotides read TGTGCCAGCAGCCCCGCCCTAGGGTTCCCTACGCAGTATTTT. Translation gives CASSPALGFPTQYF.

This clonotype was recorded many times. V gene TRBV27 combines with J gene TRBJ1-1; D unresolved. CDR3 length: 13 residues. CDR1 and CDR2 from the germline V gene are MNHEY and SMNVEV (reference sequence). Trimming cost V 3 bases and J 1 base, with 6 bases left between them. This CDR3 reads CASSFNENTEAFF. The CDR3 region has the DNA TGTGCCAGCAGTTTTAATGAGAACACTGAAGCTTTCTTT.

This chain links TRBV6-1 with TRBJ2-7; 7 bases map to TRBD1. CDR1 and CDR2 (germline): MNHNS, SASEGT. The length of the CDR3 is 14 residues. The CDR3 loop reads CANSKTGLSYEQYV. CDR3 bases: TGTGCCAACAGTAAGACAGGGCTCTCCTACGAGCAGTACGTC.

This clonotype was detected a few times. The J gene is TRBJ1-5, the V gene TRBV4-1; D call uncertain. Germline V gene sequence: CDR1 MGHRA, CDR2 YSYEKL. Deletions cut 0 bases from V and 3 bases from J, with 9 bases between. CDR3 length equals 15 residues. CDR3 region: CASSQEEHPNQPQHF. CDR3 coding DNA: TGCGCCAGCAGCCAAGAAGAACACCCCAATCAGCCCCAGCATTTT.

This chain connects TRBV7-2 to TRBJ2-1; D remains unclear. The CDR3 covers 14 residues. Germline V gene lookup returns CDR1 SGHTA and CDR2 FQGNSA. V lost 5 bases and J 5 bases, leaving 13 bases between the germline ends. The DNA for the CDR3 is TGTGCCAGCAGCCTAGGGCCACGGGACAATGAGCAGTTCTTC. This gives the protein CASSLGPRDNEQFF.

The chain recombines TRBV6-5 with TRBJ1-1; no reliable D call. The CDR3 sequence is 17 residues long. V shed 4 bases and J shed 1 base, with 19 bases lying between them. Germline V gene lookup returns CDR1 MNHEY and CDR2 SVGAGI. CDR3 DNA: TGTGCCAGCAGTTCCCCGACCGGGATCCGGGGGAACACTGAAGCTTTCTTT. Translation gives CASSSPTGIRGNTEAFF.

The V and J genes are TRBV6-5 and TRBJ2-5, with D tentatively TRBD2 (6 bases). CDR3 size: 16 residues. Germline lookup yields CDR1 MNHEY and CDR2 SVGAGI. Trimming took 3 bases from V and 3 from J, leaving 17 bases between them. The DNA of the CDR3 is TGTGCCAGCAGTTATTCGGAGGGGTCTCTTAAAGAGACCCAGTACTTC. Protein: CASSYSEGSLKETQYF.

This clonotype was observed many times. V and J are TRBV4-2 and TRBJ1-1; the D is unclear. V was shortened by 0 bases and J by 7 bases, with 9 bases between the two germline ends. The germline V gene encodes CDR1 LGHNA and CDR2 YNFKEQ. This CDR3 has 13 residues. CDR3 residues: CASSQDGKGEAFF. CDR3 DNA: TGTGCCAGCAGCCAAGATGGGAAGGGTGAAGCTTTCTTT.

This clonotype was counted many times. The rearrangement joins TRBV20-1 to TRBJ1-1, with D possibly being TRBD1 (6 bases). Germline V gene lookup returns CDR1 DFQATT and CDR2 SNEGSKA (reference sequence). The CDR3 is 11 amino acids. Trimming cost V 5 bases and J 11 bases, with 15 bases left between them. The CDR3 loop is CSAPQRRGAFF. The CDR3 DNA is TGCAGTGCTCCACAGCGGAGGGGGGCTTTCTTT.

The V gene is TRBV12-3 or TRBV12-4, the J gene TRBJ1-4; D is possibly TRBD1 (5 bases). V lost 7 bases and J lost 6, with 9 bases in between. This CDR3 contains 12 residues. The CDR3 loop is CASKGDDEKLFF. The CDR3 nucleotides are TGTGCCAGCAAAGGGGATGATGAAAAACTGTTTTTT.

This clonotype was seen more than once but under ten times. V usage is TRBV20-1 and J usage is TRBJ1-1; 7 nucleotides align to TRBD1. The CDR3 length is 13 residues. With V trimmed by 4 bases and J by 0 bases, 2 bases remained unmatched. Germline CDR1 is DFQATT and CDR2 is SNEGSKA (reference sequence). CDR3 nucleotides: TGCAGTGCTACGGACAGGTTGAACACTGAAGCTTTCTTT. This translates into CSATDRLNTEAFF.

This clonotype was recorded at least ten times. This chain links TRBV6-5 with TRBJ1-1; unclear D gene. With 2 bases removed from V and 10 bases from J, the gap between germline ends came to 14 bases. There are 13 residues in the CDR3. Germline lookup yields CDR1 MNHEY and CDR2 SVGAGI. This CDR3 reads CASSYGRQSGAFF. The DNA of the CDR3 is TGTGCCAGCAGTTACGGCCGGCAATCTGGAGCTTTCTTT.

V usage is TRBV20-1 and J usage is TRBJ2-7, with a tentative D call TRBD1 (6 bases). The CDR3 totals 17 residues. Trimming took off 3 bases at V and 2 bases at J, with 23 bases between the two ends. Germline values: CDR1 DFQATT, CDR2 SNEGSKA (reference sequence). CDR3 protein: CSASLCVMTGEAYEQYV. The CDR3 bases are TGCAGTGCTAGCCTTTGCGTAATGACAGGCGAAGCCTACGAGCAGTACGTC.

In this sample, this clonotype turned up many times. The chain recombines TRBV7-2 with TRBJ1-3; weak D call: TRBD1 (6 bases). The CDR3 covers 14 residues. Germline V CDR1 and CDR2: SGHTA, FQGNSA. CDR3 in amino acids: CAVRGRGAGNTIYF. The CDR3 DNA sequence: TGTGCAGTGCGAGGCAGGGGAGCAGGAAACACCATATATTTT.

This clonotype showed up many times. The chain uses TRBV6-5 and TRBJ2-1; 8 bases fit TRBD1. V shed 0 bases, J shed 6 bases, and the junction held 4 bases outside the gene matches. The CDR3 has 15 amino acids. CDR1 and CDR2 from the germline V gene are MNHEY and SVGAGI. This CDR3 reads CASSYSQGATNEQFF. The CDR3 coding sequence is TGTGCCAGCAGTTACTCGCAGGGGGCCACCAATGAGCAGTTCTTC.

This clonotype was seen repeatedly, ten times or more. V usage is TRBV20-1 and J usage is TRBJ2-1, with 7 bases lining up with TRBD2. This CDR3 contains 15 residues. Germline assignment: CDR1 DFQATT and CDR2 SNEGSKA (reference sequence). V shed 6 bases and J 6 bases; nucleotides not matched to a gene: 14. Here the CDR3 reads CSAPHWGGKGNEQFF. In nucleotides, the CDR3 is TGCAGTGCCCCCCACTGGGGGGGGAAGGGCAATGAGCAGTTCTTC.

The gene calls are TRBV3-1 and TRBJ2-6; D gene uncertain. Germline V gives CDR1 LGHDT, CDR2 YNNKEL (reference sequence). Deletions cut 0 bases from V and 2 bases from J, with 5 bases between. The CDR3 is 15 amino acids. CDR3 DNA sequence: TGTGCCAGCAGCCAAGATGTCACTGGGGCCAACGTCCTGACTTTC. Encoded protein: CASSQDVTGANVLTF.